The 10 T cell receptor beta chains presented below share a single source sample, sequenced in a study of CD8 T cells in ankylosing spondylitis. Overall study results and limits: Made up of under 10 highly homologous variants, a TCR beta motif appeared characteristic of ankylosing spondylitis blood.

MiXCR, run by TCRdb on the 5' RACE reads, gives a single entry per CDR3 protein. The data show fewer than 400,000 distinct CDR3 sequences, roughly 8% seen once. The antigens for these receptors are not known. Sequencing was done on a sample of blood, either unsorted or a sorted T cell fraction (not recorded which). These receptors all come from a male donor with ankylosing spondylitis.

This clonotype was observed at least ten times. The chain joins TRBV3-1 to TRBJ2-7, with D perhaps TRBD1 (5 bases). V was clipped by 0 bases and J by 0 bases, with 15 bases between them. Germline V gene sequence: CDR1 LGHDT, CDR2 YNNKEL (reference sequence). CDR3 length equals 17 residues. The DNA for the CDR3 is TGTGCCAGCAGCCAAGATCTCACCAGGGTGAACTCCTACGAGCAGTACTTC. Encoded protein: CASSQDLTRVNSYEQYF.

CDR3 residues: CATSQGGTQYF. DNA for the CDR3: TGTGCCACCAGCCAGGGGGGGACCCAGTACTTC. The chain couples TRBV15 to TRBJ2-5; D is perhaps TRBD1 (7 bases). The length of the CDR3 is 11 residues. V shed 5 bases and J shed 7 bases, with 8 bases lying between them. From germline, CDR1 is LNHNV and CDR2 YYDKDF (reference sequence).

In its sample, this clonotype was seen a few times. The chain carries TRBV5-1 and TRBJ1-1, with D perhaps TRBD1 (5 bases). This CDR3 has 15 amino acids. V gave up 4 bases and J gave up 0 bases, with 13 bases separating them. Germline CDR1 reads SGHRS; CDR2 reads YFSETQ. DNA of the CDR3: TGCGCCAGCAGCCATGCGGGGACCTTGAACACTGAAGCTTTCTTT. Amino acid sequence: CASSHAGTLNTEAFF. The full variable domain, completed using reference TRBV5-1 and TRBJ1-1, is KAGVTQTPRYLIKTRGQQVTLSCSPISGHRSVSWYQQTPGQGLQFLFEYFSETQRNKGNFPGRFSGRQFSNSRSEMNVSTLELGDSALYLCASSHAGTLNTEAFFGQGTRLTVV.

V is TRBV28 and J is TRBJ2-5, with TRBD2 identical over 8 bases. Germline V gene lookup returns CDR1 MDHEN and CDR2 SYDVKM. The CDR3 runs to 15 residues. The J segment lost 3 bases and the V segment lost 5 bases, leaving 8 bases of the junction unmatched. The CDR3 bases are TGTGCCAGCAGTGAGTGGCGGGGGGTCAAAGAGACCCAGTACTTC. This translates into CASSEWRGVKETQYF.

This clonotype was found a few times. In DNA, the CDR3 is TGCAGTGCTAGAGAGGGGACTAGCGGGACATACGAGCAGTACTTC. Translating gives CSAREGTSGTYEQYF. V and J are TRBV20-1 and TRBJ2-7; TRBD2 matches at 13 bases. The CDR3 length is 15 residues. Germline V lookup: CDR1 DFQATT, CDR2 SNEGSKA (reference sequence). Losses at the gene ends were 0 bases for V and 4 bases for J; bases not matched to a gene: 3.

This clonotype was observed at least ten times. The CDR3 DNA follows: TGTGCCAGCAGTTTCGGACAGGGGGGTTTTAGCAATCAGCCCCAGCATTTT. Translating gives CASSFGQGGFSNQPQHF. The chain couples TRBV12-3 or TRBV12-4 to TRBJ1-5, with TRBD1 matching 10 bases. The CDR3 has 17 amino acids. The junction had 5 bases not matched to a gene; V was cut back by 3 bases and J by 0 bases.

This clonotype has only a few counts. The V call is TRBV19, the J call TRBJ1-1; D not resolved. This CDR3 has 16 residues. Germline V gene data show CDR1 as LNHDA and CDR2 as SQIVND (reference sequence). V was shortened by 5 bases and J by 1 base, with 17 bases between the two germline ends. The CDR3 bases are TGTGCCAGTAGTCTCCCATCCTGGGCCGGGAACACTGAAGCTTTCTTT. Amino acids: CASSLPSWAGNTEAFF.

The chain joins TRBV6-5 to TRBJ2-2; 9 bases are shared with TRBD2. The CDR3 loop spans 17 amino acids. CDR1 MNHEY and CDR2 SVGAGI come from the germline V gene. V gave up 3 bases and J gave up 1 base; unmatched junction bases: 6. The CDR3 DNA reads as TGTGCCAGCAGTTATGGGCCAGCGGGAGGGAACACCGGGGAGCTGTTTTTT. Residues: CASSYGPAGGNTGELFF.

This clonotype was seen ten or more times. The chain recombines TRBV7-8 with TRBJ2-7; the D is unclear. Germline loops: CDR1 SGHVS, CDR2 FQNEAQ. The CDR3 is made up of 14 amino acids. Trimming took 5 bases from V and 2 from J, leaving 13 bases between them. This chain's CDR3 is CASSTAMGPYEQYF. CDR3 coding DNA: TGTGCCAGCAGCACCGCAATGGGCCCCTACGAGCAGTACTTC. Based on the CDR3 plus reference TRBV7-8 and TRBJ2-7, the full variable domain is GAGVSQSPRYKVAKRGQDVALRCDPISGHVSLFWYQQALGQGPEFLTYFQNEAQLDKSGLPSDRFFAERPEGSVSTLKIQRTQQEDSAVYLCASSTAMGPYEQYFGPGTRLTVT.

CDR3 nucleotide sequence: TGCGCCAGCAGCCAACGGGAGGCCTACGAGCAGTACTTC. The encoded protein is CASSQREAYEQYF. The chain couples TRBV4-1 to TRBJ2-7; the match to TRBD2 covers 7 bases. Germline V CDR1 and CDR2: MGHRA, YSYEKL. CDR3 length: 13 amino acids. V trimming: 2 bases; J trimming: 2 bases; junction bases outside the gene matches: 0.